The present TCR beta chain was sequenced within a study of blood T cells in healthy people across ages. Study results and limitations: While age rose, TCR beta diversity per million T cells dropped in a roughly linear way.

Trimming cost V 4 bases and J 5 bases; bases outside gene matches: 10. CDR3 length equals 15 residues. Germline V gives CDR1 LGHNA, CDR2 YNFKEQ. Of note for this clonotype: Its specificity is not known.

Combining a sample-barcoded 5' primer with a J-beta primer mix, a second PCR ran for about 7 to 11 cycles. Tagging of each cDNA molecule was performed by a template-switch adaptor with 12 random nucleotides. TCRdb ran MiXCR on the 5' RACE reads and lists one entry per CDR3 protein. The sample includes more than 700,000 distinct CDR3 sequences, around half seen only once; the top ten take approximately 41%. This sequence joins TRBV4-2 and TRBJ2-7; 8 bases fit TRBD2. Material: blood. The receptor was derived from a man older than 75 in good health. CDR3 bases: TGTGCCAGCAGCCGAGATAGCGGGGATTTCAACGAGCAGTACTTC. This codes for CASSRDSGDFNEQYF.